One and the same sample provided the 18 T cell receptor beta chains below, sequenced in a study of technical replicates of blood from several donors. Sequencing was performed with immunoSEQ multiplex PCR; in TCRdb, only in-frame clones are kept and a portion is missing. The table lists approximately 73,000 clones, over 80% of them singletons. Sequenced: T cells isolated from PBMCs. The receptors were gathered from a human donor in good health.

This clone was counted a single time. This sequence joins TRBV2 and TRBJ2-1; 10 nucleotides align to TRBD1. This CDR3 has 13 residues. Germline CDR1 SNHLY, CDR2 FYNNEI. J gave up 9 bases and V 7 bases, and 6 bases lay outside the gene matches. This CDR3 reads CASIRQGAREQFF. CDR3 DNA: TGTGCCAGCATCCGACAGGGGGCGCGTGAGCAGTTCTTC.

Only a few counts were recorded for this clone. CDR3 bases: TGTGCCAGCAGCGTAGCCAAATTGAACACTGAAGCTTTCTTT. It encodes CASSVAKLNTEAFF. This rearrangement joins TRBV9 to TRBJ1-1; D is uncertain. Germline V gene lookup returns CDR1 SGDLS and CDR2 YYNGEE. This CDR3 is built from 14 residues. Between the trimmed V and J ends, which lost 0 bases and 0 bases, there was a span of 6 bases.

The CDR3 protein is CASSGGPPTQYF. In DNA, the CDR3 is TGTGCCAGCAGTGGCGGGCCCCCGACCCAGTACTTC. The chain joins TRBV2 to TRBJ2-5, with D tentatively TRBD2 (5 bases). From germline, CDR1 is SNHLY and CDR2 FYNNEI. V was pared by 4 bases and J by 7 bases, with 10 bases between. This CDR3 is built from 12 residues.

This chain links TRBV19 with TRBJ2-7, with TRBD2 matching 8 bases. The CDR3 runs 14 residues. Germline CDR1 LNHDA, CDR2 SQIVND (reference sequence). V lost 3 bases, J lost 3 bases, and 4 bases stayed unmatched. The CDR3 spells CASSISSGRYEQYF. CDR3 nucleotide sequence: TGTGCCAGTAGTATCTCTAGCGGGCGCTACGAGCAGTACTTC.

This chain joins TRBV5-1 and TRBJ2-2, with a possible D match to TRBD1 (5 bases). The V end was cut by 6 bases, the J end by 4 bases, with 13 bases between. This CDR3 spans 14 amino acids. Germline CDR1 reads SGHRS; CDR2 reads YFSETQ. CDR3 region: CASNQGSITGELFF. The CDR3 DNA reads as TGCGCCAGCAATCAGGGAAGTATCACCGGGGAGCTGTTTTTT.

This clone was counted only a few times. This sequence joins TRBV18 and TRBJ1-1; tentatively, D is TRBD1 (6 bases). The CDR3 is 13 amino acids. V lost 3 bases to trimming and J lost 5 bases, with 10 bases between them. Germline-derived CDR1 and CDR2 are KGHSH and LQKENI. The CDR3 is CASSPGQGTEAFF. CDR3 in DNA: TGTGCCAGCTCACCGGGGCAGGGGACTGAAGCTTTCTTT.

A remark on this clone: Relative to the germline gene, one junction end is altered; a read error may explain this. V and J are TRBV19 and TRBJ2-1, with TRBD2 matching 11 bases. Germline-derived CDR1 and CDR2 are LNHDA and SQIVND (reference sequence). This CDR3 is built from 12 residues. CDR3 DNA sequence: TGTGCCAGTAGCCCCGGGACTAGCGGTCCGGTCTTC. This sequence encodes CASSPGTSGPVF.

The chain recombines TRBV9 with TRBJ2-1; 8 positions agree with TRBD2. Germline V gives CDR1 SGDLS, CDR2 YYNGEE. V lost 0 bases, J lost 7 bases, and 12 bases stayed unmatched. This CDR3 comprises 17 residues. The DNA of the CDR3 is TGTGCCAGCAGCGTAGGGGGCGGCGGGAGGTCAGGGAATGAGCAGTTCTTC. Translated: CASSVGGGGRSGNEQFF.

This clone was detected only once. The rearrangement uses TRBV15 and TRBJ2-7, with 9 bases aligning to TRBD1. CDR3 size: 15 residues. The germline V gene has CDR1 LNHNV and CDR2 YYDKDF (reference sequence). With 5 bases clipped from V and 3 bases from J, the junction kept 8 bases outside the gene matches. The CDR3 loop reads CATSGYPGQGYEQYF. CDR3 nucleotides: TGTGCCACCAGCGGATACCCGGGACAGGGCTACGAGCAGTACTTC. The whole variable domain, filled in from reference TRBV15 and TRBJ2-7, reads DAMVIQNPRYQVTQFGKPVTLSCSQTLNHNVMYWYQQKSSQAPKLLFHYYDKDFNNEADTPDNFQSRRPNTSFCFLDIRSPGLGDTAMYLCATSGYPGQGYEQYFGPGTRLTVT.

This rearrangement joins TRBV5-1 to TRBJ1-1; the D is unclear. V lost 0 bases to trimming and J lost 5 bases, with 11 bases between them. From germline, CDR1 is SGHRS and CDR2 YFSETQ. The CDR3 runs 14 residues. The CDR3 reads CASSLARYGTEAFF. CDR3 nucleotides: TGCGCCAGCAGCTTGGCCAGGTATGGAACTGAAGCTTTCTTT.

In its sample, this clone was seen once. The genes are TRBV2 and TRBJ2-1; 10 bases fit TRBD2. V gave up 10 bases and J gave up 5 bases; unmatched junction bases: 8. There are 14 residues in the CDR3. Per the germline V gene, CDR1 is SNHLY and CDR2 is FYNNEI. In DNA, the CDR3 is TGTGCCATCTCAAGCGGGAGGGTCGACAATGAGCAGTTCTTC. Translating gives CAISSGRVDNEQFF.

V is TRBV6-5 and J is TRBJ1-5; D ambiguous. Trimming stripped 6 bases from V and 4 bases from J, with 13 bases between. Germline CDR1 MNHEY, CDR2 SVGAGI. CDR3 length equals 14 residues. The CDR3 nucleotides are TGTGCCAGCAGGGGCGCAGGATGGAATCAGCCCCAGCATTTT. It is translated as CASRGAGWNQPQHF.

This chain links TRBV6-5 with TRBJ2-3, with a weak D call TRBD2 (6 bases). The germline CDR1 and CDR2 sequences are MNHEY and SVGAGI. Trimming removed 4 bases from V and 4 bases from J, with 15 bases in between. The CDR3 spans 15 residues. DNA of the CDR3: TGTGCCAGCAGTTCCTCCGGGAGTCTCGCAGATACGCAGTATTTT. The encoded protein is CASSSSGSLADTQYF.

This sequence joins TRBV7-2 and TRBJ2-2; maybe TRBD1 (5 bases). Per germline, CDR1 SGHTA and CDR2 FQGNSA. Between the trimmed V and J ends, which lost 0 bases and 1 base, there was a span of 12 bases. The CDR3 extends over 17 amino acids. DNA of the CDR3: TGTGCCAGCAGCTTAGCCCGACAGAAACGGAACACCGGGGAGCTGTTTTTT. It encodes CASSLARQKRNTGELFF.

This chain links TRBV10-3 with TRBJ2-5; weak D call: TRBD1 (6 bases). Germline values: CDR1 ENHRY, CDR2 SYGVKD. This CDR3 comprises 14 residues. V shed 3 bases and J shed 3 bases, with 11 bases lying between them. The CDR3 bases are TGTGCCATCAGTGAACCCGGGACAAAAGAGACCCAGTACTTC. Translating gives CAISEPGTKETQYF.

The chain couples TRBV10-3 to TRBJ1-2, with D possibly matching TRBD1 (6 bases). V dropped 4 bases and J dropped 8 bases, with 14 bases sitting between them. The CDR3 runs to 13 residues. Looked up from germline, CDR1 is ENHRY and CDR2 is SYGVKD. The CDR3 nucleotides are TGTGCCATCAGTGGGGGGCAGGGTGAAGGCTACACCTTC. Residues: CAISGGQGEGYTF.

The chain is built from TRBV7-8 and TRBJ1-3, with unresolved D. Germline lookup yields CDR1 SGHVS and CDR2 FQNEAQ. V lost 5 bases and J lost 0, with 14 bases in between. The CDR3 has 16 residues. CDR3 sequence reads: CASSANRVYSGNTIYF. Here the CDR3 DNA reads TGTGCCAGCAGCGCAAACCGGGTTTACTCTGGAAACACCATATATTTT.

This chain joins TRBV7-2 and TRBJ2-1; D uncertain. CDR3 length: 14 residues. Trimming left V 5 bases short and J 13 bases short, with 21 bases between. In germline, CDR1 is SGHTA, CDR2 FQGNSA. Here the CDR3 DNA reads TGTGCCAGCAGCCCAGGTAGAACTGATCCTCCACAGTTCTTC. Amino acids: CASSPGRTDPPQFF.